This T cell receptor (beta chain) appears in the sequencing data of a study of cytomegalovirus exposure and HLA in healthy donors. The study, taken as a whole, reports: The investigators catalogued 150 to 200 TCR beta chains as cytomegalovirus-associated. In presence/absence analyses, roughly uniform sequencing depth across donors was assumed. Later, an analysis showed that TCR beta chains associated with HLA were more clonally expanded than others that were equally common.

Primers: 60 Vbeta forward and 13 Jbeta reverse. This table comes from immunoSEQ multiplex PCR, and its TCRdb copy is limited to in-frame clones, with some not included. The table shows 170,000 or so clones, with over 80% occurring only once. The ends lost 6 bases at V and 3 bases at J; junction bases unmatched: 10. The CDR3 runs to 15 residues. Per germline, CDR1 MNHNS and CDR2 SASEGT. A note on this clone: Its antigen remains unidentified.

The specimen was PBMCs. The J gene is TRBJ1-1, the V gene TRBV6-1; the match to TRBD1 covers 7 bases. The sequence was obtained from a man aged 50-60 years in good health and CMV-seronegative. CDR3 sequence reads: CASSDRTGRHTEAFF. CDR3 sequence (DNA): TGTGCCAGCAGCGATAGGACAGGACGTCACACTGAAGCTTTCTTT.